The 2 T cell receptor beta chains below all came from one sample that was sequenced in a study of blood T cells in healthy people across ages (dated by TCRdb to the mid-2010s). To prepare the library, 5' RACE was applied. Sequenced using an Illumina HiSeq 2500. The second PCR ran for roughly 7 to 11 cycles and used a J-beta primer mix along with a sample-barcoded 5' primer. The raw public data were reprocessed by TCRdb itself: fastp quality trimming at Q25, MiXCR clonotype calling, in-frame beta chains only. Each entry is one CDR3 protein sequence, shown with its most common DNA and genes. The sample table holds 800,000 to 950,000 distinct CDR3 sequences, of which roughly 28% were seen once. The ten most abundant clones make up around 9.6% of the sample. These data are also associated with another study on T cells of mothers and their children.

The material sequenced was blood. The receptors come from a woman aged 40 to 49 in good health.

This clonotype was picked up a small number of times. CDR3 sequence reads: CASSFQGAPNYGYTF. Here the CDR3 DNA reads TGTGCCAGCAGCTTTCAGGGGGCACCTAACTATGGCTACACCTTC. The chain has TRBV7-2 and TRBJ1-2, with 8 bases fitting TRBD1. Trimming at V came to 3 bases and at J to 0 bases, leaving 3 bases not matched to a gene. The CDR3 is 15 residues long. Looked up from germline, CDR1 is SGHTA and CDR2 is FQGNSA.

With respect to this clonotype: Possible read error: a much larger clone is one base away. The chain has TRBV14 and TRBJ2-1, with D perhaps matching TRBD2 (7 bases). The CDR3 totals 15 residues. V gave up 1 base and J gave up 13 bases, with 20 bases separating them. Germline CDR1 is SGHDN and CDR2 is FVKESK. This chain's CDR3 is CASSQGLAGGGTQFF. The CDR3 DNA follows: TGTGCCAGCAGCCAAGGACTAGCCGGAGGGGGGACCCAGTTCTTC. Full variable domain (missing parts from reference TRBV14 and TRBJ2-1): EAGVTQFPSHSVIEKGQTVTLRCDPISGHDNLYWYRRVMGKEIKFLLHFVKESKQDESGMPNNRFLAERTGGTYSTLKVQPAELEDSGVYFCASSQGLAGGGTQFFGPGTRLTVL.